One sample yielded the 6 T cell receptor beta chains listed below, sequenced in a study of blood T cell repertoires in COVID-19. Generated by immunoSEQ multiplex PCR, the TCRdb table keeps only in-frame clones and is missing some. The sample lists 100,000 to 150,000 clones; roughly 89% were seen once. Source material: peripheral blood. The receptors were sampled from a man between 60 and 70 years old with COVID-19, enrolled during active disease.

This clone occurred a few times. J is TRBJ2-1 and V is TRBV2, with 11 bases lining up with TRBD2. Trimming removed 7 bases from V and 9 bases from J; junction bases left unmatched: 8. The germline V gene has CDR1 SNHLY and CDR2 FYNNEI. The CDR3 spans 14 residues. This CDR3 reads CASIYSGGAGEQFF. Here the CDR3 DNA reads TGTGCCAGCATATATAGCGGGGGGGCCGGTGAGCAGTTCTTC.

J is TRBJ2-5 and V is TRBV6-5, with D possibly TRBD1 on 5 matching bases. The germline V gene encodes CDR1 MNHEY and CDR2 SVGAGI. V lost 7 bases, J lost 5 bases, and 17 bases lay in between. The CDR3 has 14 residues. The CDR3 coding sequence is TGTGCCAGCAACATGCTAGGGGCCGGGGAGACCCAGTACTTC. Encoded protein: CASNMLGAGETQYF.

The chain joins TRBV28 to TRBJ1-3, with unresolved D. Between the trimmed V and J ends, which lost 6 bases and 0 bases, there was a span of 9 bases. CDR1 and CDR2 from the germline V gene are MDHEN and SYDVKM. The CDR3 has 14 residues. The CDR3 bases are TGTGCCAGCAGAGCGGCCAGCTCTGGAAACACCATATATTTT. Translation: CASRAASSGNTIYF.

V usage is TRBV6-2 or TRBV6-3 and J usage is TRBJ1-6; tentatively, D is TRBD1 (5 bases). Trimming removed 0 bases at V and 0 bases at J, with 9 bases between. Germline V lookup: CDR1 MNHEY, CDR2 SVGEGT. The CDR3 is made up of 17 amino acids. CDR3 DNA sequence: TGTGCCAGCAGTTACTCGGGGCGGAGCTCCTATAATTCACCCCTCCACTTT. It is translated as CASSYSGRSSYNSPLHF.

The chain uses TRBV29-1 and TRBJ2-3; D gene ambiguous. CDR1 and CDR2 from the germline V gene are SQVTM and ANQGSEA. V lost 5 bases and J lost 2, with 5 bases in between. The CDR3 extends over 11 amino acids. The CDR3 DNA is TGCAGCGTTTACATCACAGATACGCAGTATTTT. Translated, it gives CSVYITDTQYF.

This clone was seen a few times. Additional DNA sequences in this sample encode the identical CDR3. The gene calls are TRBV19 and TRBJ1-5, with 9 bases matching TRBD1. This CDR3 comprises 14 residues. V gave up 4 bases and J gave up 6 bases; unmatched junction bases: 4. CDR1 is LNHDA, CDR2 SQIVND, per germline (reference sequence). For the CDR3, the DNA is TGTGCCAGTAGTACGACAGGGGGGAGTCAGCCCCAGCATTTT. The encoded protein is CASSTTGGSQPQHF.